The 28 T cell receptor beta chains reported below all come from one sample, sequenced in a study of cytomegalovirus exposure and HLA in healthy donors. With 60 Vbeta and 13 Jbeta primers, the PCR was carried out. Measured with immunoSEQ multiplex PCR; TCRdb has only the in-frame clones, and not every one. The sample contains about 170,000 clones, approximately 76% of which appear only once. The sample comprised PBMCs. Receptors originate from a woman under 30 in good health and CMV-seropositive.

The sample holds a few counts of this clone. This sequence joins TRBV12-5 and TRBJ2-1; D may be TRBD1 (6 bases). CDR3 length: 13 residues. Looked up from germline, CDR1 is LGHNT and CDR2 is FRNRAP. Trimming removed 6 bases at V and 5 bases at J, with 11 bases between. The CDR3 here is CASGTGSNNEQFF. In DNA form, the CDR3 reads TGTGCTAGTGGCACAGGGTCCAACAATGAGCAGTTCTTC.

The chain combines TRBV7-2 with TRBJ1-2; 10 nucleotides align to TRBD1. With 5 bases clipped from V and 4 bases from J, the junction kept 10 bases outside the gene matches. There are 16 residues in the CDR3. Germline CDR1 is SGHTA and CDR2 is FQGNSA. The CDR3 region has the DNA TGTGCCAGCAGCCTTCAGGACAGGGGGAGCACCTATGGCTACACCTTC. Protein: CASSLQDRGSTYGYTF. Using reference TRBV7-2 and TRBJ1-2 for the parts outside the CDR3, the full variable domain is GAGVSQSPSNKVTEKGKDVELRCDPISGHTALYWYRQSLGQGLEFLIYFQGNSAPDKSGLPSDRFSAERTGGSVSTLTIQRTQQEDSAVYLCASSLQDRGSTYGYTFGSGTRLTVV.

The rearrangement uses TRBV6-6 and TRBJ2-7; 7 nucleotides match TRBD2. The CDR3 covers 14 residues. The germline CDR1 and CDR2 sequences are MNHNY and SVGAGI (reference sequence). The J segment lost 4 bases and the V segment lost 5 bases, leaving 8 bases of the junction unmatched. The DNA for the CDR3 is TGTGCCAGCAGTACACCGGGACTAAAATACGAGCAGTACTTC. It is translated as CASSTPGLKYEQYF.

The chain has TRBV19 and TRBJ2-5; 7 bases agree with TRBD2. V trimming: 5 bases; J trimming: 0 bases; junction bases outside the gene matches: 9. The CDR3 is 16 amino acids. The germline V gene encodes CDR1 LNHDA and CDR2 SQIVND (reference sequence). DNA of the CDR3: TGTGCCAGTAGTCTCCGAGGAGCGGGGTACCAAGAGACCCAGTACTTC. It is translated as CASSLRGAGYQETQYF.

The rearrangement links TRBV5-1 to TRBJ1-6; 7 positions match TRBD1. The trim removed 0 bases at V and 0 bases at J, leaving 6 bases unmatched. Germline V CDR1 and CDR2: SGHRS, YFSETQ. CDR3 length: 18 residues. Written as DNA, the CDR3 is TGCGCCAGCAGCTTGGTCGGGACAGTGAGCTCCTATAATTCACCCCTCCACTTT. Translating gives CASSLVGTVSSYNSPLHF.

This chain connects TRBV5-1 to TRBJ2-2, with TRBD1 matching 8 bases. The length of the CDR3 is 17 residues. Trimming removed 6 bases from V and 6 bases from J; junction bases left unmatched: 16. Germline CDR1 SGHRS, CDR2 YFSETQ. The DNA for the CDR3 is TGCGCCAGCATGAAGCTATCAGGACAGGGAGGCGCCGGGGAGCTGTTTTTT. Translated, it gives CASMKLSGQGGAGELFF.

This clone was seen only once. This rearrangement joins TRBV4-3 to TRBJ2-7; 7 nucleotides agree with TRBD1. From germline, CDR1 is LGHNA and CDR2 YSLEER. This CDR3 is 15 amino acids long. V lost 1 base and J lost 4; bases outside the gene matches: 7. The CDR3 DNA reads TGCGCCAGCAGCCAAGTATTAGGGGGCGCGTACGAGCAGTACTTC. It yields the protein CASSQVLGGAYEQYF.

The chain joins TRBV6-5 to TRBJ2-1; 8 bases are a match to TRBD2. Trimming took 5 bases from V and 6 from J; bases not matched to a gene: 6. Looked up from germline, CDR1 is MNHEY and CDR2 is SVGAGI. CDR3 length equals 14 residues. CDR3 bases: TGTGCCAGCAGTATAGCGGGGCGGGCCAATGAGCAGTTCTTC. Its translation: CASSIAGRANEQFF.

This clone was seen more than once but under ten times. This CDR3 is also generated by other DNA sequences in the sample. The chain combines TRBV5-4 with TRBJ1-3, with D hard to call. In germline, CDR1 is SGHNT, CDR2 YYREEE (reference sequence). The V end lost 2 bases, the J end lost 2 bases, and 8 bases lay between the germline ends. This CDR3 is built from 14 residues. Written as DNA, the CDR3 is TGTGCCAGCAGCTTAGGCGGCACTGGAAACACCATATATTTT. Translating gives CASSLGGTGNTIYF.

The rearrangement links TRBV28 to TRBJ1-1; D ambiguous. Trimming took 3 bases from V and 0 from J, leaving 8 bases between them. CDR3 size: 14 residues. Germline CDR1 is MDHEN and CDR2 is SYDVKM. CDR3 residues: CASSLIRLNTEAFF. The CDR3, as DNA: TGTGCCAGCAGTTTGATCAGATTGAACACTGAAGCTTTCTTT.

The chain recombines TRBV7-2 with TRBJ1-2; the D gene is possibly TRBD1 (6 bases). The CDR3 loop spans 16 amino acids. Per germline, CDR1 SGHTA and CDR2 FQGNSA. The V gene lost 4 bases and the J gene lost 4 bases, with 19 bases spanning the gap. The CDR3 sequence is CASSSAIVTGSYGYTF. DNA for the CDR3: TGTGCCAGCAGCTCCGCAATAGTAACAGGGAGCTATGGCTACACCTTC.

The chain couples TRBV18 to TRBJ2-6, with D possibly TRBD2 on 6 matching bases. With 0 bases removed from V and 0 bases from J, the gap between germline ends came to 6 bases. The CDR3 runs 16 residues. Per germline, CDR1 KGHSH and CDR2 LQKENI. The DNA for the CDR3 is TGTGCCAGCTCACCACCGGGGGGCTCTGGGGCCAACGTCCTGACTTTC. Translated: CASSPPGGSGANVLTF.

The gene calls are TRBV9 and TRBJ2-1; 8 bases line up with TRBD1. This CDR3 region has 15 residues. J gave up 5 bases and V 3 bases, and 7 bases lay outside the gene matches. Per germline, CDR1 SGDLS and CDR2 YYNGEE. The CDR3 bases are TGTGCCAGCAGCGATTCGGGACAGGAGCACAATGAGCAGTTCTTC. Amino acid sequence: CASSDSGQEHNEQFF.

J is TRBJ2-7 and V is TRBV19; a possible D gene is TRBD2 (6 bases). The ends were cut back, 5 bases at V and 3 bases at J, with 14 bases in the middle. The CDR3 spans 14 residues. Germline values: CDR1 LNHDA, CDR2 SQIVND (reference sequence). The CDR3 DNA reads as TGTGCCAGTAGTCCCGCCCAGGAGGGCTACGAGCAGTACTTC. Translation: CASSPAQEGYEQYF.

This chain connects TRBV19 to TRBJ2-7, with 7 bases that match TRBD1. CDR3 length: 15 residues. V lost 5 bases to trimming and J lost 0 bases; unmatched junction nucleotides: 7. Germline V CDR1 and CDR2: LNHDA, SQIVND (reference sequence). For the CDR3, the DNA is TGTGCCAGTAGTTGGGCAGGGGGAAGCTCCTACGAGCAGTACTTC. It codes for CASSWAGGSSYEQYF.

The chain uses TRBV6-6 and TRBJ2-7; TRBD1 aligns across 7 bases. V gave up 7 bases and J gave up 3 bases; unmatched junction bases: 12. Germline loops: CDR1 MNHNY, CDR2 SVGAGI (reference sequence). The CDR3 totals 15 residues. CDR3 residues: CASTPDRDINYEQYF. CDR3 sequence (DNA): TGTGCCAGCACCCCCGACAGGGATATTAACTACGAGCAGTACTTC.

The rearrangement joins TRBV5-8 to TRBJ1-6; 7 nucleotides align to TRBD1. Germline CDR1 SGHTS, CDR2 YDEGEE. The V and J ends lost 2 bases and 6 bases, in that order; junction bases with no gene match: 11. The CDR3 runs to 17 residues. The CDR3 sequence: CASSFRVTGSGNSPLHF. The CDR3 DNA sequence: TGTGCCAGCAGCTTTCGTGTGACAGGGTCGGGTAATTCACCCCTCCACTTT.

V usage is TRBV18 and J usage is TRBJ2-5; possibly TRBD1 for D (6 bases). Germline lookup yields CDR1 KGHSH and CDR2 LQKENI. The CDR3 is 15 residues long. V was pared by 6 bases and J by 1 base, with 15 bases between. CDR3 residues: CASSLTGTSQETQYF. CDR3 in DNA: TGTGCCAGCTCTCTGACCGGGACAAGCCAAGAGACCCAGTACTTC.

The J gene is TRBJ2-2, the V gene TRBV30, with 12 bases aligning to TRBD2. Germline assignment: CDR1 GTSNPN and CDR2 SVGIG (reference sequence). This CDR3 has 16 amino acids. Unmatched junction bases numbered 7, after V lost 0 bases and J lost 8 bases. The CDR3 nucleotides are TGTGCCTGGAGTGTACTCCTTGGACTAGCGGGGGGGGAGCTGTTTTTT. Translating it yields CAWSVLLGLAGGELFF.

The gene calls are TRBV11-2 and TRBJ1-4; TRBD1 matches at 8 bases. Germline loops: CDR1 SGHAT, CDR2 FQNNGV. Trimming cost V 5 bases and J 7 bases; bases outside gene matches: 9. The CDR3 totals 15 residues. CDR3 amino acids: CASSPGQGQGEKLFF. The CDR3 DNA sequence: TGTGCCAGCAGCCCTGGACAGGGCCAAGGTGAAAAACTGTTTTTT.

This chain connects TRBV7-2 to TRBJ1-2, with 11 bases lining up with TRBD1. The CDR3 extends over 14 amino acids. After removal of 1 base from V and 7 bases from J, the junction contained 2 bases not matched to a gene. Germline CDR1 is SGHTA and CDR2 is FQGNSA. CDR3 sequence reads: CASSLGTGGFGYTF. In nucleotides, the CDR3 is TGTGCCAGCAGCTTAGGGACAGGGGGCTTTGGCTACACCTTC.

The chain uses TRBV2 and TRBJ1-2; no clear D gene. Germline assignment: CDR1 SNHLY and CDR2 FYNNEI. V was pared by 5 bases and J by 0 bases, with 13 bases between. The CDR3 is 15 amino acids. CDR3 loop: CASSPERLANYGYTF. CDR3 nucleotides: TGTGCCAGCAGTCCCGAGCGATTAGCTAACTATGGCTACACCTTC.

The genes are TRBV19 and TRBJ1-3; 10 positions match TRBD1. Germline CDR1 reads LNHDA; CDR2 reads SQIVND (reference sequence). The V segment lost 5 bases and the J segment 0 bases; nucleotides outside the gene matches: 10. There are 18 residues in the CDR3. The CDR3 bases are TGTGCCAGTAGTTTACCCGGGACAGGGGAAATCTCTGGAAACACCATATATTTT. The encoded protein is CASSLPGTGEISGNTIYF.

This clone has more than one count but fewer than ten. The gene calls are TRBV30 and TRBJ1-2; D unclear. The V end was cut by 0 bases, the J end by 8 bases, with 7 bases between. The CDR3 is 11 residues long. The germline V gene encodes CDR1 GTSNPN and CDR2 SVGIG (reference sequence). Written as DNA, the CDR3 is TGTGCCTGGAGTGTAAGCGGGGGCTACACCTTC. Translation: CAWSVSGGYTF.

CDR3 amino acids: CASSEGAGGPDTQYF. The CDR3 nucleotides are TGTGCCAGCAGTGAAGGAGCGGGGGGGCCAGATACGCAGTATTTT. The V call is TRBV2, the J call TRBJ2-3, with 10 bases fitting TRBD2. With V trimmed by 1 base and J by 4 bases, 2 bases remained unmatched. The V gene's germline CDR1 is SNHLY and CDR2 FYNNEI. The CDR3 loop spans 15 amino acids.

Details on this clone: This likely comes from a read error, as the CDR3 has no conserved phenylalanine or tryptophan at its end. The DNA is omitted, as the CDR3 cannot be located on it reliably, and the CDR3 follows TCRdb's listing. V and J are TRBV27 and TRBJ1-6. The CDR3 has 11 residues if both end residues are counted. Germline CDR1 is MNHEY and CDR2 is SMNVEV (reference sequence). Here the CDR3 reads CASSPPGGARL.

This clone was detected only once. An end of the junction does not agree with germline; a read error may underlie this. The rearrangement uses TRBV6-1 and TRBJ1-5, with D possibly matching TRBD1 (5 bases). Germline-derived CDR1 and CDR2 are MNHNS and SASEGT. CDR3 length equals 12 residues. The CDR3 region has the DNA TGCGCCAGCAGTCGCTGGGGGGAGCCCCAGCATTTT. Its protein is CASSRWGEPQHF.

V usage is TRBV28 and J usage is TRBJ2-3; 9 bases are a match to TRBD1. V shed 5 bases, J shed 1 base, and the junction held 4 bases outside the gene matches. The CDR3 is 15 amino acids. CDR1 and CDR2 from the germline V gene are MDHEN and SYDVKM. The CDR3 region is CASSVYRGRTDTQYF. In DNA, the CDR3 is TGTGCCAGCAGTGTATACAGGGGGCGCACAGATACGCAGTATTTT.